This T cell receptor beta chain was captured in a study of tumor and adjacent non-tumor tissue in lung cancer. About the study: Patients comprised about eleven adenocarcinoma, a couple of squamous cell carcinoma and 1 small cell lung cancer.

RNA was extracted from bulk tissue without any cell sorting. Turning to this clonotype: As yet, its antigen is unknown. Relative to the germline gene, one junction end is altered; a read error may explain this.

The library came from three nested PCR rounds adapted from ARM-PCR protocols. From the multiplex PCR reads, TCRdb called clonotypes with MiXCR, one entry per CDR3 protein. The sample comprises 100,000 to 150,000 distinct CDR3 sequences, roughly 64% of which are singletons, and 10% to 15% rests with the top ten. CDR1 SGHNT and CDR2 YENEEA come from the germline V gene. The CDR3 spans 15 residues. Study-wide findings and caveats: Significantly higher TCR diversity was found in tumor than normal lung. Tumor repertoires had a smaller top 100 clone share than normal lung.

The specimen was lung tumor tissue. The receptor comes from a man aged 25 to 45 with non-small cell lung cancer. V is TRBV11-3 and J is TRBJ2-5, with 11 bases that match TRBD2. CDR3 region: CGSNLVAGGQETQYF. The CDR3 DNA sequence: TGTGGCAGCAACTTAGTAGCGGGAGGGCAAGAGACCCAGTACTTC.